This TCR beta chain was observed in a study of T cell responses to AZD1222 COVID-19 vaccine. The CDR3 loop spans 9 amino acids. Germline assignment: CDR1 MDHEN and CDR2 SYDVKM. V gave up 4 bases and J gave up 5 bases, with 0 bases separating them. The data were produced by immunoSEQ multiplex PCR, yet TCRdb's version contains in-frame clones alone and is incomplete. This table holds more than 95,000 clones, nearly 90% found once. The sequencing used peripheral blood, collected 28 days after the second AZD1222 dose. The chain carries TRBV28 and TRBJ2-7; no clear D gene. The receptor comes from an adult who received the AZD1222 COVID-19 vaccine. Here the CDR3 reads CASSYEQYF. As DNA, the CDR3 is TGTGCCAGCAGTTACGAGCAGTACTTC.